This T cell receptor beta chain was documented in a study of T cells in Graves' hyperthyroidism and ophthalmopathy. Broader study findings: A model built on 13 V-J features separated ophthalmopathy from stable hyperthyroidism. It was a median roughly six months before onset that the model predicted ophthalmopathy.

CDR1 SGHAT and CDR2 FQNNGV come from the germline V gene. Between the trimmed V and J ends, which lost 3 bases and 7 bases, there was a span of 9 bases. This CDR3 has 12 amino acids. This clonotype was detected many times. The antigen is unknown. In making diagnoses, clinical symptoms, serum thyroxine and TRAb, thyroid ultrasound and orbital computed tomography were all used. PBMCs were obtained from 7.5 to 10 ml fresh peripheral blood. TCR beta CDR3 regions were amplified from RNA. First-round RT-PCR targeting the TCR CDR3 was performed with the HTBI primer set. TCRdb analysed the multiplex PCR reads with MiXCR anew, one entry per CDR3 protein. The table has 300,000 to 350,000 distinct CDR3 sequences, 15% to 20% seen once.

The TCR was taken from a woman aged 35 to 49 with Graves' ophthalmopathy. Material: blood. The V and J genes are TRBV11-2 and TRBJ1-2, with D tentatively TRBD1 (5 bases). CDR3 residues: CASSFQGVGYTF. The CDR3 DNA reads as TGTGCCAGCAGCTTCCAGGGTGTTGGCTACACCTTC. Variable domain in full (rest from reference TRBV11-2 and TRBJ1-2): EAGVAQSPRYKIIEKRQSVAFWCNPISGHATLYWYQQILGQGPKLLIQFQNNGVVDDSQLPKDRFSAERLKGVDSTLKIQPAKLEDSAVYLCASSFQGVGYTFGSGTRLTVV.